Below are 12 T cell receptor beta chains sequenced from a single sample in a study of blood T cells in healthy people across ages. For the second PCR, which ran for about 6 to 11 cycles, a sample-barcoded 5' primer and a J-beta primer mix were used. Using its own MiXCR run on the 5' RACE reads, TCRdb lists one record per CDR3 protein. Among over 700,000 distinct CDR3 sequences listed, approximately 25% were seen once. A further study also used this sample, focusing on T cells of mothers and their children.

Sequencing was performed on blood. The receptor set was obtained from a boy aged 10-17 years in good health.

The gene calls are TRBV6-2 or TRBV6-3 and TRBJ2-7, with TRBD2 matching over 8 bases. The V gene's germline CDR1 is MNHEY and CDR2 SVGEGT. This CDR3 is 17 amino acids long. J lost 3 bases, V lost 5 bases, and 15 bases had no gene match. The CDR3 is CASSRPWGAGVFYEQYF. The CDR3 DNA is TGTGCCAGCAGTAGGCCTTGGGGAGCGGGGGTTTTCTACGAGCAGTACTTC.

The chain joins TRBV20-1 to TRBJ2-1; 10 bases fit TRBD2. The CDR3 extends over 13 amino acids. The germline CDR1 and CDR2 sequences are DFQATT and SNEGSKA (reference sequence). J was trimmed by 7 bases and V by 5 bases; bases with no gene match: 5. Here the CDR3 DNA reads TGCAGTGCTCCGGGACTAGCGATGAATGAGCAGTTCTTC. This codes for CSAPGLAMNEQFF.

This sequence joins TRBV6-2 or TRBV6-3 and TRBJ2-5; either TRBD1 or TRBD2 may supply D (5 bases each). CDR1 MNHEY and CDR2 SVGEGT come from the germline V gene. Trimming removed 7 bases at V and 5 bases at J, with 20 bases between. The CDR3 consists of 15 residues. The CDR3 coding sequence is TGTGCCAGCACTACAACCAGAGGGGCCGGGGAGACCCAGTACTTC. The encoded protein is CASTTTRGAGETQYF.

The V gene is TRBV13, the J gene TRBJ2-5; D might be TRBD1 (7 bases). Matching the DNA end better, TRBJ2-7 makes the J call doubtful. The CDR3 runs 14 residues. CDR1 is PRHDT and CDR2 is FYEKMQ in the germline V gene (reference sequence). CDR3 DNA: TGTGCCAGCAGCTCCGGGGGACAGCCTTACGAGCAGTACTTC. The encoded protein is CASSSGGQPYEQYF.

This clonotype was recorded many times. The chain uses TRBV20-1 and TRBJ2-7; D is perhaps TRBD2 (5 bases). The CDR3 is 12 residues long. V lost 2 bases, J lost 0 bases, and 5 bases lay in between. Germline CDR1 DFQATT, CDR2 SNEGSKA (reference sequence). The CDR3 DNA reads TGCAGTGCTAGACGGGACTCCTACGAGCAGTACTTC. It is translated as CSARRDSYEQYF.

V gene TRBV12-3 or TRBV12-4 combines with J gene TRBJ2-7, with TRBD1 as a possible D gene (5 bases). The CDR3 has 14 residues. With 0 bases removed from V and 3 bases from J, the gap between germline ends came to 9 bases. The CDR3 bases are TGTGCCAGCAGTTTAGCTGACAGCCTCTACGAGCAGTACTTC. The encoded protein is CASSLADSLYEQYF.

The V call is TRBV29-1, the J call TRBJ2-1; the match to TRBD1 covers 9 bases. The germline CDR1 and CDR2 sequences are SQVTM and ANQGSEA. V was pared by 4 bases and J by 6 bases, with 7 bases of the junction left unmatched. CDR3 length equals 14 residues. In DNA form, the CDR3 reads TGCAGCGTTGTCCCCGGGACAGGGCTCAATGAGCAGTTCTTC. Translating it yields CSVVPGTGLNEQFF.

This rearrangement joins TRBV14 to TRBJ2-5; possibly TRBD1 for D (6 bases). The DNA end is more similar to TRBJ2-1, so the J call may be wrong. Germline CDR1 and CDR2: SGHDN and FVKESK. This CDR3 is 14 amino acids long. The CDR3 protein is CASSHRGGYNEQFF. CDR3 nucleotides: TGTGCCAGCAGCCACAGGGGCGGATACAATGAGCAGTTCTTC.

This clonotype was seen ten or more times. V and J are TRBV6-5 and TRBJ2-6, with 11 nucleotides matching TRBD2. The CDR3 contains 17 residues. In germline, CDR1 is MNHEY, CDR2 SVGAGI. J was trimmed by 2 bases and V by 7 bases; bases with no gene match: 7. The CDR3 nucleotides are TGTGCCAGCAACTTACTAGCGGGAGTCGCTGGGGCCAACGTCCTGACTTTC. Residues: CASNLLAGVAGANVLTF.

This clonotype has more than one count but fewer than ten. The chain combines TRBV5-1 with TRBJ2-6; D remains unclear. The V end was cut by 2 bases, the J end by 2 bases, with 11 bases between. The CDR3 is made up of 16 amino acids. Germline V gene lookup returns CDR1 SGHRS and CDR2 YFSETQ. CDR3 region: CASSLTAAAGANVLTF. In DNA, the CDR3 is TGCGCCAGCAGCTTAACGGCCGCGGCTGGGGCCAACGTCCTGACTTTC.

This clonotype was counted between two and nine times. This chain links TRBV10-1 with TRBJ1-2, with 7 bases lining up with TRBD1. V shed 11 bases and J 5 bases; nucleotides not matched to a gene: 11. Germline V CDR1 and CDR2: WNHNN, SYGVQD (reference sequence). The length of the CDR3 is 13 residues. The chain's CDR3 is CADVAGTEYGYTF. The CDR3 region has the DNA TGCGCCGATGTTGCTGGGACAGAATATGGCTACACCTTC.

This clonotype was seen more than once but under ten times. This rearrangement joins TRBV4-3 to TRBJ2-4, with 7 bases identical to TRBD1. Per germline, CDR1 LGHNA and CDR2 YSLEER. V gave up 1 base and J gave up 6 bases; unmatched junction bases: 3. This CDR3 is built from 14 residues. The CDR3 nucleotides read TGCGCCAGCAGCCAAGTGGGGACAGCAAACATTCAGTACTTC. This codes for CASSQVGTANIQYF.